This T cell receptor (beta chain) was retrieved from a study of shared clonotypes between healthy human individuals. Points from the study as a whole: Clonotypes shared by all four donors outscored non-shared clonotypes in generation probability.

Of note for this clone: Its antigen is still unknown.

Researchers partitioned CD4+ cells into CD45RA+ naive and CD45RA-negative memory subsets. The CDR3 spans 14 residues. V lost 0 bases, J lost 2 bases, and 6 bases lay in between. CDR1 LNHDA and CDR2 SQIVND come from the germline V gene (reference sequence). Repertoires were generated with immunoSEQ multiplex PCR, while TCRdb's copy carries only in-frame clones and drops some. The repertoire holds over 850,000 clones, 75% to 80% seen once, with approximately 0.56% in the top ten. Material for sequencing was memory CD4+ T cells from PBMCs. The subset: CD45RA-negative fraction. This clonotype was sampled from a man aged 18-30 years in good health. Some clones in this sample may be carry-over from other donors' samples. This sequence joins TRBV19 and TRBJ2-3, with D perhaps being TRBD1 or TRBD2 (5 bases each). Written as DNA, the CDR3 is TGTGCCAGTAGTATAGACGGGGCCACAGATACGCAGTATTTT. This encodes CASSIDGATDTQYF.